The TCR beta chain under discussion was sequenced for a study of molecular identifiers for immune sequencing clone quantification. On the study more broadly: Replicates involved a five-way split of RNA from around 20,000 or 100,000 naive CD8 cells, with sequencing of four. Findings and limits, study-wide: Highly expanded clone sizes could be underestimated by identical TCR molecules that share a barcode.

Trimming cost V 6 bases and J 4 bases, with 10 bases left between them. The germline V gene has CDR1 DFQATT and CDR2 SNEGSKA (reference sequence). This CDR3 has 11 residues. Generation of bulk TCR libraries relied on previously described methods and listed TCR primers. Each CDR3 protein gets one entry after TCRdb re-called the PCR reads with MiXCR. The sample includes some 320,000 distinct CDR3 sequences, about a fifth seen only once; the top ten take about 0.79%. Naive CD8 T cells were sorted, and the gate applied was CD8+CD4-CCR7+CD45RA+. This clonotype showed up many times. The antigen is unknown. The clonotype originates from a human donor in good health. Some libraries in this study had Jurkat cell RNA spiked in. The chain joins TRBV20-1 to TRBJ2-7; D possibly corresponds to TRBD1 (5 bases). The sequencing sample was made of naive CD8+ T cells from blood, with Jurkat cell RNA spiked in. Noted subset: FACS-sorted CD8+CD4-CCR7+CD45RA+ naive T cells. The CDR3 bases are TGCAGTGCCCATCAGGGATACGAGCAGTACTTC. It specifies CSAHQGYEQYF.